The clone carrying this TCR beta chain was seen at least ten times. Antigen: not known. Time point meaning: sample taken at primary tumor resection. The 60 to 90 donors had untreated early-stage non-small cell lung cancer. These data are taken from a study of spatial heterogeneity in lung cancer. Germline loops: CDR1 GTSNPN, CDR2 SVGIG (reference sequence). Trimming cost V 0 bases and J 9 bases, with 11 bases left between them. This CDR3 region has 12 residues. Study-level findings and limits: Compared with follow-up, resection was when ubiquitous expanded tumor TCRs appeared in blood more.

Each CDR3 protein is one row after TCRdb ran MiXCR on the 5' RACE reads. The sample records approximately 20,000 distinct CDR3 sequences, around 4.6% being singletons. This clonotype originated in a male donor with early-stage non-small cell lung cancer. This rearrangement joins TRBV30 to TRBJ1-1, with a weak D call TRBD1 (5 bases). Specimen: PBMCs, collected at surgery. The CDR3 loop is CAWSVGGRKAFF. The CDR3 bases are TGTGCCTGGAGTGTCGGGGGAAGGAAAGCTTTCTTT.